Below, 20 T cell receptor beta chains from the same sample are listed, as sequenced in a study of monozygotic twins with cystic fibrosis. The data were produced by immunoSEQ multiplex PCR, yet TCRdb's version contains in-frame clones alone and is incomplete. The sample carries 30,000 to 45,000 clones, over 75% recorded once. The sequenced sample consisted of blood. Receptors were obtained from a girl aged 2 to 9 with cystic fibrosis.

The chain uses TRBV4-2 and TRBJ2-7, with D possibly being TRBD1 (6 bases). Trimming stripped 4 bases from V and 0 bases from J, with 19 bases between. Germline loops: CDR1 LGHNA, CDR2 YNFKEQ. This CDR3 region has 17 residues. This CDR3 is CASSPTASGAASYEQYF. The CDR3 region has the DNA TGTGCCAGCAGCCCGACCGCCTCAGGGGCCGCCTCCTACGAGCAGTACTTC.

This chain uses TRBV2 with TRBJ1-2; 7 bases fit TRBD1. The CDR3 spans 17 residues. V lost 7 bases and J lost 2; bases outside the gene matches: 16. Germline V lookup: CDR1 SNHLY, CDR2 FYNNEI. CDR3 coding DNA: TGTGCCAGCATACCCAATGGGGGGACAGTGTCCAACTATGGCTACACCTTC. Translating it yields CASIPNGGTVSNYGYTF.

The chain recombines TRBV2 with TRBJ1-5; TRBD1 matches at 7 bases. The CDR3 sequence is 15 residues long. V lost 4 bases to trimming and J lost 12 bases; unmatched junction nucleotides: 15. Germline values: CDR1 SNHLY, CDR2 FYNNEI. CDR3 nucleotide sequence: TGTGCCAGCAGTGTTGGGACAGATCGTTTCGGTGACCAGCATTTT. Its translation: CASSVGTDRFGDQHF.

The V and J genes are TRBV15 and TRBJ2-7; D is tentatively TRBD1 or TRBD2 (7 bases each). The CDR3 is made up of 14 amino acids. Germline assignment: CDR1 LNHNV and CDR2 YYDKDF (reference sequence). With 4 bases removed from V and 3 bases from J, the gap between germline ends came to 13 bases. Here the CDR3 DNA reads TGTGCCACCAGCATGGGCAGGGGGGGCTACGAGCAGTACTTC. Translating it yields CATSMGRGGYEQYF.

The chain joins TRBV29-1 to TRBJ1-2; D possibly corresponds to TRBD1 (5 bases). The CDR3 spans 12 residues. The V end was cut by 3 bases, the J end by 4 bases, with 9 bases between. In germline, CDR1 is SQVTM, CDR2 ANQGSEA. The CDR3 sequence is CSVDDSLYGYTF. CDR3 in DNA: TGCAGCGTTGATGACAGTCTCTATGGCTACACCTTC.

V is TRBV7-9 and J is TRBJ1-5, with D perhaps TRBD1 (5 bases). Looked up from germline, CDR1 is SEHNR and CDR2 is FQNEAQ (reference sequence). This CDR3 is built from 16 residues. V lost 5 bases and J 4 bases, leaving 18 bases between the germline ends. CDR3 loop: CASSPHGGTGNQPQHF. The CDR3 DNA reads as TGTGCCAGCAGCCCCCACGGGGGTACGGGGAATCAGCCCCAGCATTTT.

The chain recombines TRBV19 with TRBJ2-7, with D perhaps TRBD2 (7 bases). CDR1 LNHDA and CDR2 SQIVND come from the germline V gene (reference sequence). V lost 4 bases, J lost 4 bases, and 17 bases lay in between. The CDR3 loop spans 15 amino acids. The CDR3 loop reads CASSRRGPTNYEQYF. Here the CDR3 DNA reads TGTGCCAGTAGTAGGCGGGGGCCCACGAATTACGAGCAGTACTTC.

V is TRBV7-9 and J is TRBJ2-7; D is uncertain. The germline V gene has CDR1 SEHNR and CDR2 FQNEAQ (reference sequence). The V and J ends lost 2 bases and 6 bases respectively, with 14 bases between them. The CDR3 extends over 14 amino acids. The CDR3 nucleotides read TGTGCCAGCAGCTTATTGCTGGTTGGGGTCGAGCAGTACTTC. Translating gives CASSLLLVGVEQYF.

The rearrangement joins TRBV19 to TRBJ2-2; D perhaps matches TRBD1 (5 bases). This CDR3 spans 16 amino acids. V gave up 6 bases and J gave up 3 bases, with 17 bases separating them. Germline loops: CDR1 LNHDA, CDR2 SQIVND (reference sequence). CDR3 in DNA: TGTGCCAGTAGGCGCCTGACAGAGTTGCACACCGGGGAGCTGTTTTTT. It is translated as CASRRLTELHTGELFF.

A word on this clone: Germline is not matched at one junction end, which may reflect a read error. The chain is built from TRBV14 and TRBJ1-1; D is unresolved. Germline-derived CDR1 and CDR2 are SGHDN and FVKESK. This CDR3 has 13 amino acids. In DNA, the CDR3 is TGTGCCAGCAGCCAGACATTGAACGCTGAAGCTTTCTTT. Amino acid sequence: CASSQTLNAEAFF. The whole variable domain, remainder taken from reference TRBV14 and TRBJ1-1, is EAGVTQFPSHSVIEKGQTVTLRCDPISGHDNLYWYRRVMGKEIKFLLHFVKESKQDESGMPNNRFLAERTGGTYSTLKVQPAELEDSGVYFCASSQTLNAEAFFGQGTRLTVV.

This chain joins TRBV11-3 and TRBJ2-3, with TRBD1 as a possible D gene (5 bases). V was cut by 2 bases and J by 2 bases, with 14 bases left in between. Germline CDR1 is SGHNT and CDR2 is YENEEA. This CDR3 has 16 amino acids. The CDR3 region has the DNA TGTGCCAGCAGCTTACGTCGAACAGGACCCACAGATACGCAGTATTTT. Its translation: CASSLRRTGPTDTQYF.

V and J are TRBV30 and TRBJ1-2; the D is unclear. V lost 2 bases to trimming and J lost 3 bases, with 16 bases between them. The CDR3 contains 15 residues. The germline V gene encodes CDR1 GTSNPN and CDR2 SVGIG (reference sequence). This CDR3 reads CAWSNPRSGDYGYTF. CDR3 in DNA: TGTGCCTGGAGTAACCCCCGGTCGGGAGACTATGGCTACACCTTC.

V is TRBV6-1 and J is TRBJ2-7, with D perhaps matching TRBD2 (6 bases). V shed 8 bases and J shed 2 bases, with 16 bases lying between them. The length of the CDR3 is 14 residues. Germline V lookup: CDR1 MNHNS, CDR2 SASEGT. CDR3 DNA: TGTGCCAGCTCCCGTTCTAGCGCAGCCTACGAGCAGTACTTC. Amino acids: CASSRSSAAYEQYF.

This rearrangement joins TRBV4-2 to TRBJ1-4; maybe TRBD1 (6 bases). Germline V CDR1 and CDR2: LGHNA, YNFKEQ. The CDR3 is 16 residues long. The ends were cut back, 0 bases at V and 8 bases at J, with 16 bases in the middle. CDR3 bases: TGTGCCAGCAGCCAAGAAGCGACCAGGGGAGAGGAAAAACTGTTTTTT. Translating gives CASSQEATRGEEKLFF.

The chain uses TRBV6-6 and TRBJ1-4; maybe TRBD1 (6 bases). Germline loops: CDR1 MNHNY, CDR2 SVGAGI (reference sequence). The length of the CDR3 is 14 residues. V gave up 6 bases and J gave up 8 bases, with 16 bases separating them. The CDR3 spells CASSFRGYGEKLFF. CDR3 in DNA: TGTGCCAGCAGCTTCAGGGGCTATGGGGAAAAACTGTTTTTT.

The genes are TRBV5-6 and TRBJ2-2; D gene uncertain. Germline CDR1 is SGHDT and CDR2 is YYEEEE. The V end lost 2 bases, the J end lost 0 bases, and 8 bases lay between the germline ends. The CDR3 is made up of 15 amino acids. The CDR3 region has the DNA TGTGCCAGCAGCTTTGGATCTGCGAACACCGGGGAGCTGTTTTTT. Its protein is CASSFGSANTGELFF.

The genes are TRBV29-1 and TRBJ2-5; D gene uncertain. CDR1 SQVTM and CDR2 ANQGSEA come from the germline V gene. The V end lost 2 bases, the J end lost 2 bases, and 12 bases lay between the germline ends. This CDR3 comprises 14 residues. The CDR3 loop is CSVEIAPRQETQYF. CDR3 coding DNA: TGCAGCGTTGAAATTGCACCCCGACAAGAGACCCAGTACTTC.

This clone was seen a single time. V is TRBV7-9 and J is TRBJ1-1; 8 bases are shared with TRBD1. Germline values: CDR1 SEHNR, CDR2 FQNEAQ (reference sequence). With V trimmed by 4 bases and J by 4 bases, 14 bases remained unmatched. CDR3 length: 17 residues. This chain's CDR3 is CASSSGGASLRATEAFF. The CDR3 coding sequence is TGTGCCAGCAGCTCAGGGGGCGCGAGCCTTAGGGCCACTGAAGCTTTCTTT.

The genes are TRBV30 and TRBJ2-1, with 8 bases fitting TRBD1. Per the germline V gene, CDR1 is GTSNPN and CDR2 is SVGIG (reference sequence). J lost 3 bases, V lost 5 bases, and 6 bases had no gene match. This CDR3 has 14 amino acids. CDR3 nucleotide sequence: TGTGCCTGGTTCCCCGGACAGGGCTACAATGAGCAGTTCTTC. Protein product: CAWFPGQGYNEQFF.

This chain joins TRBV7-9 and TRBJ2-5, with TRBD2 identical over 7 bases. J lost 3 bases, V lost 0 bases, and 10 bases had no gene match. There are 17 residues in the CDR3. Germline lookup yields CDR1 SEHNR and CDR2 FQNEAQ (reference sequence). The CDR3 reads CASSLAVTGGREETQYF. CDR3 bases: TGTGCCAGCAGCTTAGCCGTGACCGGAGGGAGGGAAGAGACCCAGTACTTC.